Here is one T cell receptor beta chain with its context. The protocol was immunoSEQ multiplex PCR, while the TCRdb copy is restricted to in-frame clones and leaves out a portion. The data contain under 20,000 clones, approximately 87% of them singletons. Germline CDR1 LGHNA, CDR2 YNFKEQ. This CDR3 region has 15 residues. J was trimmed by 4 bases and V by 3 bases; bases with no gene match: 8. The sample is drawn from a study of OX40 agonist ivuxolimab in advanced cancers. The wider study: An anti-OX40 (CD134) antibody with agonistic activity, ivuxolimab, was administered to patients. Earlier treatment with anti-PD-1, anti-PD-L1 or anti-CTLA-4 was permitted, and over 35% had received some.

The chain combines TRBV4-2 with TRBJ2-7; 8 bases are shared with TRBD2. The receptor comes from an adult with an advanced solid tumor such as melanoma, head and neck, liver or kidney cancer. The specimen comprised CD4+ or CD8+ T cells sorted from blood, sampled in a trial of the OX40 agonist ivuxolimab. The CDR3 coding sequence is TGTGCCAGCAGCCAGACGCCGGGACTAGTATACGAGCAGTACTTC. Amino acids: CASSQTPGLVYEQYF.